These 7 T cell receptor beta chains share one sample of origin, sequenced in a study of blood T cells in healthy people across ages. Then a second PCR, running roughly 7 to 11 cycles, was carried out with a sample-barcoded 5' primer and a J-beta primer mix. TCRdb independently ran MiXCR on the 5' RACE reads; one entry per CDR3 protein. The sample consists of hundreds of thousands of distinct CDR3 sequences, approximately 31% of them appearing once. What was sequenced was blood. The source is a woman of 80 years or more in good health.

This clonotype has ten or more counts. The V and J genes are TRBV3-1 and TRBJ2-2; D might be TRBD1 (6 bases). The CDR3 has 16 amino acids. V lost 4 bases and J lost 1, with 13 bases in between. The V gene's germline CDR1 is LGHDT and CDR2 YNNKEL (reference sequence). CDR3 protein: CASSLRQGLNTGELFF. DNA for the CDR3: TGTGCCAGCAGCCTTAGGCAGGGGTTGAACACCGGGGAGCTGTTTTTT.

This clonotype has only a few counts. The chain recombines TRBV12-3 or TRBV12-4 with TRBJ2-3, with D tentatively TRBD1 (5 bases). This CDR3 comprises 16 residues. Trimming took 5 bases from V and 4 from J, leaving 19 bases between them. CDR3 sequence: CASSPRGGFRADTQYF. The CDR3 DNA reads TGTGCCAGCAGTCCTAGGGGCGGCTTCAGAGCAGATACGCAGTATTTT.

This rearrangement joins TRBV5-6 to TRBJ1-3; D possibly corresponds to TRBD1 (5 bases). This CDR3 is built from 15 residues. Germline loops: CDR1 SGHDT, CDR2 YYEEEE. Deletions cut 0 bases from V and 8 bases from J, with 15 bases between. CDR3 protein: CASSLGRARLDTIYF. For the CDR3, the DNA is TGTGCCAGCAGCTTGGGCAGGGCCCGTTTGGACACCATATATTTT.

This clonotype showed up many times. The chain employs TRBV20-1 and TRBJ2-5, with D unresolved. This CDR3 comprises 12 residues. Trimming took off 6 bases at V and 5 bases at J, with 13 bases between the two ends. Per germline, CDR1 DFQATT and CDR2 SNEGSKA (reference sequence). The CDR3 is CSALSAVETQYF. CDR3 coding DNA: TGCAGTGCCCTCTCAGCCGTCGAGACCCAGTACTTC.

The chain combines TRBV7-2 with TRBJ2-1; TRBD2 matches at 7 bases. Trimming at V came to 6 bases and at J to 3 bases, leaving 8 bases not matched to a gene. The germline CDR1 and CDR2 sequences are SGHTA and FQGNSA. The CDR3 is 15 residues long. Here the CDR3 DNA reads TGTGCCAGCAGACAAAGGGGAGGGTTCTACAATGAGCAGTTCTTC. This gives the protein CASRQRGGFYNEQFF.

This clonotype was detected ten times or more. The rearrangement joins TRBV5-1 to TRBJ2-3, with 12 bases that match TRBD2. Looked up from germline, CDR1 is SGHRS and CDR2 is YFSETQ. CDR3 length: 17 residues. J was trimmed by 0 bases and V by 4 bases; bases with no gene match: 6. This CDR3 reads CASSRWTSGASTDTQYF. DNA of the CDR3: TGCGCCAGCAGCCGCTGGACTAGCGGGGCAAGCACAGATACGCAGTATTTT.

This clonotype has at least ten counts. This chain uses TRBV5-6 with TRBJ2-1, with TRBD1 identical over 8 bases. This CDR3 has 15 amino acids. With 1 base clipped from V and 7 bases from J, the junction kept 7 bases outside the gene matches. Germline V gene lookup returns CDR1 SGHDT and CDR2 YYEEEE. The DNA for the CDR3 is TGTGCCAGCAGCTTGTATGCCAGGGGGCGGAATGAGCAGTTCTTC. Its translation is CASSLYARGRNEQFF.